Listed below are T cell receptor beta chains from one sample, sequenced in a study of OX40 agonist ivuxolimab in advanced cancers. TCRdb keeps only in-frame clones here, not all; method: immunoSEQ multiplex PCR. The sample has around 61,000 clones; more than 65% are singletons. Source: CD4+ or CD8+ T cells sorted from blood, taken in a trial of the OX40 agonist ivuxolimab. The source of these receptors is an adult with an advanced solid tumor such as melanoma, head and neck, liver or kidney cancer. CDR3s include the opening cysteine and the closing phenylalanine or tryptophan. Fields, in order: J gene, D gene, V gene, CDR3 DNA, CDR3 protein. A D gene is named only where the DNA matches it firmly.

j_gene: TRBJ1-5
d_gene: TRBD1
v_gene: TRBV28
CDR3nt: TGTGCCAGCAGGGCGACAGGGGGCAAGGATCAGCCCCAGCATTTT
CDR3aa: CASRATGGKDQPQHF

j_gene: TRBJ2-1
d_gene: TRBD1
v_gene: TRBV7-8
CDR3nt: TGTGCCAGCAGCCCAGGACAGGGGAGAGATCATCGGTTAAAGCAGTTCTTC
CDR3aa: CASSPGQGRDHRLKQFF

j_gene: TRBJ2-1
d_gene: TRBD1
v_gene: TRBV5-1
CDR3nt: TGCGCCAGCAGCATAACCTCCGGGACAGCCGATAACAATGAGCAGTTCTTC
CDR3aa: CASSITSGTADNNEQFF

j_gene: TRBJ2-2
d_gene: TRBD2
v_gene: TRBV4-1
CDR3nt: TGCGCCAGCAGCCAAGGGGGGGAGGGCACCGGGGAGCTGTTTTTT
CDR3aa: CASSQGGEGTGELFF

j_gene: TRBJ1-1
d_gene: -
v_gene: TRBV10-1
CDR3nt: TGCGCCAGCAGTGACCCTGATTTACCCACTGAAGCTTTCTTT
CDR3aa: CASSDPDLPTEAFF